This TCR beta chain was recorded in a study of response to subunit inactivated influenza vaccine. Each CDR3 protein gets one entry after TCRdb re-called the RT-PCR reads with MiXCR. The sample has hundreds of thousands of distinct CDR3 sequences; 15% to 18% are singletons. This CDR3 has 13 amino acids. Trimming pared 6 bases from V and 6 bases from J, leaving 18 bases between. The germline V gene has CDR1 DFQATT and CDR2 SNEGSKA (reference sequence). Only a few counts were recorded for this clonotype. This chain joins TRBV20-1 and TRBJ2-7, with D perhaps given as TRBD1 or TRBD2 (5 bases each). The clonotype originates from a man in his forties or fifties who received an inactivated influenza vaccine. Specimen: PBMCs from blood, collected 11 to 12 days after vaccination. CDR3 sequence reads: CSASRDLPLEQYF. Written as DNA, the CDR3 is TGCAGTGCCAGCCGGGACCTTCCCCTCGAGCAGTACTTC.